The rows below give T cell receptor beta chains drawn from one sample of a study of low-dose radiotherapy and immunotherapy resistance in tumors. TCRdb reprocessed the reads via MiXCR and lists one record per CDR3 protein. This repertoire shows approximately 90,000 distinct CDR3 sequences, 15% to 20% found once; its top ten account for less than 3.5%. The sequenced sample was PBMCs, obtained before treatment. The source of these receptors is a male donor with prostate cancer. Each CDR3 is given with its conserved first and last residue. A D gene is named only where the DNA matches it firmly. For some rows the clone size is stated as once, few or many, or as a class when expanded; others skip it.

D	V	J	length	size	CDR3	DNA
-	TRBV3-1	TRBJ1-4	12	many	CASSQEGRRLFF	TGTGCCAGCAGCCAAGAGGGCCGGAGGCTGTTTTTT
-	TRBV7-2	TRBJ1-6	14	many	CASSLPGADSPLHF	TGTGCCAGCAGCTTACCGGGGGCAGATTCACCCCTCCACTTT
TRBD1	TRBV29-1	TRBJ2-3	16	many	CSVGGTRTGVVDTQYF	TGCAGCGTGGGGGGCACCCGGACAGGGGTGGTCGATACGCAGTATTTT
TRBD1	TRBV3-1	TRBJ2-7	14	many	CASSRTGGEYEQYF	TGTGCCAGCAGCCGGACAGGGGGCGAATACGAGCAGTACTTC
TRBD1	TRBV7-2	TRBJ2-7	15	-	CASSGPGQGFYEQYF	TGTGCCAGCAGCGGCCCGGGACAGGGGTTTTACGAGCAGTACTTC
-	TRBV6-6	TRBJ2-7	11	many	CASSFSGEQYF	TGTGCCAGCTCCTTTAGCGGCGAGCAGTACTTC
-	TRBV5-4	TRBJ2-1	15	few	CASSSGRDSNNEQFF	TGTGCCAGCAGCAGTGGGCGGGACAGCAACAATGAGCAGTTCTTC
-	TRBV7-9	TRBJ1-1	14	many	CASSLGGANTEAFF	TGTGCCAGCAGCTTAGGGGGGGCTAACACTGAAGCTTTCTTT
-	TRBV5-1	TRBJ2-3	13	-	CASSTDGLNTQYF	TGCGCCAGCAGCACGGACGGCCTGAATACGCAGTATTTT
-	TRBV5-1	TRBJ2-7	17	-	CASSLVVANQGVSEQYF	TGCGCCAGCAGCTTGGTCGTGGCGAATCAGGGAGTCTCCGAGCAGTACTTC
-	TRBV14	TRBJ2-1	13	-	CASSQQVGNEQFF	TGTGCCAGCAGCCAGCAGGTTGGCAATGAGCAGTTCTTC
-	TRBV6-6	TRBJ2-1	15	-	CASSGIGSSYNEQFF	TGTGCCAGCAGTGGAATTGGAAGCTCCTACAATGAGCAGTTCTTC
-	TRBV7-8	TRBJ1-5	15	many	CASSFAQGVDQPQHF	TGTGCCAGCAGCTTTGCCCAGGGAGTCGATCAGCCCCAGCATTTT
TRBD1	TRBV20-1	TRBJ1-1	14	many	CSARTGTGGTEAFF	TGCAGTGCTCGCACTGGGACAGGGGGGACTGAAGCTTTCTTT
-	TRBV29-1	TRBJ2-2	11	many	CSAGHPGELFF	TGCAGCGCTGGACACCCCGGGGAGCTGTTTTTT
-	TRBV21-1	TRBJ1-5	16	-	CASSKTGGGGNQPQHF	TGTGCCAGCAGCAAAACAGGGGGCGGCGGCAATCAGCCCCAGCATTTT
-	TRBV7-9	TRBJ2-3	14	many	CASSLYGRTDTQYF	TGTGCCAGCAGCTTATACGGACGCACAGATACGCAGTATTTT
-	TRBV30	TRBJ2-3	14	few	CAWSAIRYTDTQYF	TGTGCCTGGAGTGCTATCCGATACACAGATACGCAGTATTTT
-	TRBV5-1	TRBJ1-4	15	many	CASTLGGGAGEKLFF	TGCGCCAGCACCCTCGGAGGGGGGGCAGGTGAAAAACTGTTTTTT
TRBD1	TRBV6-1	TRBJ1-1	16	many	CASSARGHGKDTEAFF	TGTGCCAGCAGTGCCAGGGGGCACGGTAAAGACACTGAAGCTTTCTTT
TRBD1	TRBV10-3	TRBJ2-2	16	-	CAISASHRTGPGELFF	TGTGCCATCAGTGCCTCCCACCGGACAGGACCCGGGGAGCTGTTTTTT
-	TRBV5-6	TRBJ1-5	15	many	CASSSRDTSNQPQHF	TGTGCCAGCAGCTCCCGGGACACCAGCAATCAGCCCCAGCATTTT
-	TRBV20-1	TRBJ1-6	13	many	CSARSEGGSPLHF	TGCAGTGCTAGATCGGAGGGAGGTTCACCCCTCCACTTT
-	TRBV2	TRBJ2-6	14	-	CASTAGAGANVLTF	TGTGCCAGTACGGCGGGCGCTGGGGCCAACGTCCTGACTTTC
TRBD1	TRBV2	TRBJ1-1	14	many	CASSTDRYNTEAFF	TGTGCCAGCAGCACGGACAGGTATAATACTGAAGCTTTCTTT
-	TRBV4-2	TRBJ2-3	17	many	CASSQDQGAPGTDTQYF	TGTGCCAGCAGCCAAGATCAAGGGGCGCCGGGCACAGATACGCAGTATTTT
TRBD2	TRBV6-2/TRBV6-3	TRBJ2-7	14	many	CASKEAGGRYEQYF	TGTGCCAGCAAAGAAGCGGGGGGGAGGTACGAGCAGTACTTC
TRBD1	TRBV5-1	TRBJ1-3	13	-	CASSGDRGNTIYF	TGCGCCAGCAGCGGGGACAGGGGGAACACCATATATTTT
-	TRBV27	TRBJ2-3	13	many	CATSPQNTDTQYF	TGTGCCACCAGTCCCCAGAACACAGATACGCAGTATTTT
TRBD1	TRBV9	TRBJ2-1	15	-	CASSVAGQGSNEQFF	TGTGCCAGCAGCGTAGCGGGACAGGGGAGCAATGAGCAGTTCTTC
-	TRBV10-3	TRBJ1-5	17	many	CAISESSPRGGGQPQHF	TGTGCCATCAGTGAATCCTCTCCTCGGGGGGGAGGTCAGCCCCAGCATTTT
TRBD2	TRBV20-1	TRBJ2-1	19	many	CSARDPGLAGISSYNEQFF	TGCAGTGCTAGAGATCCCGGACTAGCGGGGATAAGCTCCTACAATGAGCAGTTCTTC
-	TRBV27	TRBJ1-5	15	many	CASSSGRVGNQPQHF	TGTGCCAGCAGCTCAGGGCGGGTTGGCAATCAGCCCCAGCATTTT
TRBD2	TRBV13	TRBJ2-5	17	many	CASSPPGSGGPLGTQYF	TGTGCCAGCAGCCCCCCAGGGAGCGGGGGGCCCTTGGGGACCCAGTACTTC
TRBD1	TRBV4-1	TRBJ1-5	16	many	CASSRLPGQRAQPQHF	TGCGCCAGCAGCCGCCTGCCGGGACAGCGTGCTCAGCCCCAGCATTTT
TRBD2	TRBV14	TRBJ2-2	16	many	CASSPRPGGSTGELFF	TGTGCCAGCAGCCCCCGCCCGGGGGGTTCGACCGGGGAGCTGTTTTTT
-	TRBV18	TRBJ2-7	15	many	CASSPGNSNSYEQYF	TGTGCCAGCTCACCCGGGAACTCAAACTCCTACGAGCAGTACTTC
-	TRBV23-1	TRBJ2-2	11	many	CASSHSGELFF	TGCGCCAGCAGTCATTCCGGGGAGCTGTTTTTT
-	TRBV2	TRBJ2-1	13	-	CASSEATTNEQFF	TGTGCCAGCAGTGAAGCGACCACCAATGAGCAGTTCTTC
-	TRBV7-9	TRBJ2-3	12	many	CASSRTRDTQYF	TGTGCCAGCAGCCGGACTCGGGATACGCAGTATTTT
-	TRBV4-1	TRBJ1-5	13	many	CASSRGAEQPQHF	TGCGCCAGCAGCCGAGGGGCGGAGCAGCCCCAGCATTTT
TRBD1	TRBV30	TRBJ2-7	15	-	CAWVTGTANSYEQYF	TGTGCCTGGGTGACCGGGACAGCCAACTCCTACGAGCAGTACTTC
-	TRBV5-4	TRBJ2-7	12	-	CASSDSNNEQYF	TGCGCCAGCAGCGACAGCAACAACGAGCAGTACTTC
TRBD1	TRBV7-2	TRBJ1-3	15	many	CASSGNRGFGNTIYF	TGTGCCAGCAGCGGCAACAGGGGCTTTGGAAACACCATATATTTT
TRBD2	TRBV20-1	TRBJ2-3	14	many	CSALTSGGPDTQYF	TGCAGTGCGCTGACTAGCGGGGGCCCAGATACGCAGTATTTT
-	TRBV3-1	TRBJ2-7	16	many	CASSQMFDRTSYEQYF	TGTGCCAGCAGCCAGATGTTCGACAGGACCTCCTACGAGCAGTACTTC
-	TRBV5-6	TRBJ2-3	16	many	CASSLGPQRVTDTQYF	TGTGCCAGCAGCTTGGGCCCCCAGCGGGTCACAGATACGCAGTATTTT
-	TRBV5-1	TRBJ2-2	18	-	CASSPPVLKIRNTGELFF	TGCGCCAGCAGCCCCCCGGTTCTGAAAATCCGAAACACCGGGGAGCTGTTTTTT
-	TRBV20-1	TRBJ2-7	14	many	CSARGQQGLYEQYF	TGCAGTGCTAGGGGTCAACAGGGTTTATACGAGCAGTACTTC
-	TRBV6-8	TRBJ2-7	14	many	CASIREGSSYEQYF	TGTGCCAGCATTCGTGAGGGGAGTTCCTACGAGCAGTACTTC
TRBD1	TRBV13	TRBJ1-1	14	few	CASSLTGAPYEAFF	TGTGCCAGCAGCTTGACAGGGGCTCCTTATGAAGCTTTCTTT
-	TRBV3-1	TRBJ1-3	14	many	CASSQPNIGDTIYF	TGTGCCAGCAGCCAACCAAACATCGGGGACACCATATATTTT
-	TRBV11-1	TRBJ2-5	16	-	CASSLDNTVYQETQYF	TGTGCCAGCAGCTTAGATAATACAGTGTACCAAGAGACCCAGTACTTC
-	TRBV6-2/TRBV6-3	TRBJ1-2	14	many	CASSVEGRADGYTF	TGTGCCAGCAGTGTAGAGGGGAGGGCTGATGGCTACACCTTC
-	TRBV5-5	TRBJ2-7	15	many	CASSVIAEDSYEQYF	TGTGCCAGCAGCGTGATAGCGGAAGATTCCTACGAGCAGTACTTC
-	TRBV12-3/TRBV12-4	TRBJ2-2	11	many	CASRETGELFF	TGTGCCAGTAGGGAGACCGGGGAGCTGTTTTTT
-	TRBV20-1	TRBJ1-5	15	-	CSASDQSYSNQPQHF	TGCAGTGCTAGTGATCAGAGTTATAGCAATCAGCCCCAGCATTTT
-	TRBV7-9	TRBJ2-5	16	many	CASSPQVTSGQETQYF	TGTGCCAGCAGCCCCCAGGTGACTAGTGGCCAAGAGACCCAGTACTTC
TRBD2	TRBV3-1	TRBJ2-1	15	many	CASSHPAGGHNEQFF	TGTGCCAGCAGCCACCCAGCGGGGGGTCACAATGAGCAGTTCTTC